This T cell receptor beta chain comes out of a study of blood T cell repertoires in COVID-19. This CDR3 has 13 residues. V was clipped by 5 bases and J by 8 bases, with 15 bases between them. Germline CDR1 and CDR2: SGHAT and FQNNGV. Authors' processing steps: By means of reference gene primer amplification, nucleated cell counts were estimated. The repertoire was sequenced with immunoSEQ multiplex PCR; TCRdb's copy has only in-frame clones and lacks some. V, J and clone size are taken as reported in that table, and D and trimming were inferred from the DNA itself. There are more than 200,000 clones in the sample; 80% to 90% occur only once, and roughly 3.7% lies in the top ten.

This chain uses TRBV11-2 with TRBJ1-2, with D possibly matching TRBD1 (5 bases). The clonotype originates from a young woman who had recovered from COVID-19. The sample taken for sequencing was PBMCs or T cells enriched from blood (not recorded which). The CDR3 protein is CASSAMRGGGYTF. The CDR3 DNA is TGTGCCAGCAGCGCGATGAGGGGAGGGGGCTACACCTTC.